A selection of T cell receptor beta chains follows, all from one sample in a study of shared clonotypes between healthy human individuals. Measured with immunoSEQ multiplex PCR; TCRdb has only the in-frame clones, and not every one. The sample carries nearly 500,000 clones, 76% recorded once. Sequencing was performed on PBMCs. The receptors come from a woman between 40 and 55 years old in good health. Some clones in this sample may be carry-over from other donors' samples. Both conserved end residues are part of each CDR3. D genes are given only for firm matches. The listing skips clone size in some rows; elsewhere it reads once, few, many or a size class.

clone size | D gene | J gene | V gene | CDR3 protein | CDR3 DNA
few | . | TRBJ2-7 | TRBV19 | CASSLGRAYEQYF | TGTGCCAGTAGTCTCGGACGCGCCTACGAGCAGTACTTC
. | TRBD1 | TRBJ2-7 | TRBV5-4 | CASSRGGQGWSYEQYF | TGTGCCAGCAGCCGTGGTGGACAGGGGTGGTCCTACGAGCAGTACTTC
. | TRBD2 | TRBJ2-3 | TRBV19 | CASSMASGSTDTQYF | TGTGCCAGTAGTATGGCTAGCGGGAGCACAGATACGCAGTATTTT
. | . | TRBJ1-5 | TRBV4-2 | CASSQDGNQPQHF | TGTGCCAGCAGCCAAGACGGAAATCAGCCCCAGCATTTT
. | TRBD1 | TRBJ1-2 | TRBV10-3 | CAISSGTGDSGYTF | TGTGCCATCAGCTCCGGGACAGGGGATTCTGGCTACACCTTC
once | TRBD1 | TRBJ1-1 | TRBV19 | CASMPGTEKPWAEAFF | TGTGCCAGTATGCCCGGGACAGAGAAACCGTGGGCTGAAGCTTTCTTT
. | . | TRBJ2-7 | TRBV5-5 | CASSLGPSSYEQYF | TGTGCCAGCAGCTTGGGACCCTCCTCCTACGAGCAGTACTTC
. | TRBD1 | TRBJ2-5 | TRBV7-8 | CASSPSGQGETQYF | TGTGCCAGCAGCCCCTCCGGACAGGGAGAGACCCAGTACTTC
few | TRBD1 | TRBJ1-5 | TRBV28 | CASSWGQGGSQPQHF | TGTGCCAGCAGCTGGGGACAGGGAGGTAGTCAGCCCCAGCATTTT
. | TRBD2 | TRBJ2-2 | TRBV11-2 | CASSFSGANTGELFF | TGTGCCAGCAGCTTTAGCGGGGCGAACACCGGGGAGCTGTTTTTT
. | TRBD1 | TRBJ1-2 | TRBV11-1 | CASSLAGGARGYTF | TGTGCCAGCAGCTTAGCAGGGGGCGCGAGAGGCTACACCTTC
. | TRBD2 | TRBJ2-5 | TRBV7-2 | CASSLEGSGRMETQYF | TGTGCCAGCAGCTTAGAGGGTAGCGGGAGAATGGAGACCCAGTACTTC
once | . | TRBJ2-7 | TRBV7-2 | CASSPRGVGGTHEQYF | TGTGCCAGCAGTCCGAGGGGGGTGGGAGGAACCCACGAGCAGTACTTC
. | TRBD1 | TRBJ1-2 | TRBV15 | CATSRGGDRGLRGYGYTF | TGTGCCACCAGCAGAGGTGGGGACAGGGGGCTAAGGGGCTATGGCTACACCTTC